This T cell receptor beta chain was documented in a study of cytomegalovirus exposure and HLA in healthy donors. Across the whole study: HLA-typed donors were the source of about 85 million unique TCRs held in an early data release. Most donors, just over 80% of a few hundred genotyped, fell in the Caucasian-associated ancestry cluster.

Overall study results and limits: An analysis that came later showed most CMV-associated TCR beta chains appearing HLA-restricted. Across HLA loci, a later analysis found differing TCR association rates, with DRB1 most and HLA-C fewest.

Remarks on this clone: Its antigen remains unknown.

The V and J ends lost 0 bases and 0 bases respectively, with 7 bases between them. This CDR3 region has 14 residues. Germline V gene data show CDR1 as SGHRS and CDR2 as YFSETQ. PCR used 60 Vbeta primers and 13 Jbeta primers. Here immunoSEQ multiplex PCR was the method, and the copy in TCRdb shows in-frame clones only, minus some. The profile shows under 120,000 clones, 70% to 80% of them singletons. The source is a woman aged 40 to 50 in good health and CMV-seronegative. V usage is TRBV5-1 and J usage is TRBJ2-7; a weak D match, TRBD2 (5 bases). The source material was PBMCs. The DNA for the CDR3 is TGCGCCAGCAGCTTGGCGGGGAGCTCCTACGAGCAGTACTTC. Its translation is CASSLAGSSYEQYF.